The T cell receptor beta chain under discussion was sequenced for a study of blood T cell repertoires in COVID-19. About the study: Specimens from acute and convalescent COVID-19 originated in the United States, Italy and Spain.

Trimming removed 6 bases from V and 8 bases from J, with 8 bases in between. The CDR3 length is 12 residues. Germline V gene data show CDR1 as LNHDA and CDR2 as SQIVND (reference sequence). Profiled with immunoSEQ multiplex PCR; TCRdb holds only in-frame clones, not every one. This table holds tens of thousands of clones, less than 95% found once. The clonotype originates from a man between 35 and 55 years old with acute or convalescent COVID-19. The genes are TRBV19 and TRBJ1-6; D perhaps matches TRBD1 (6 bases). The sequencing input was peripheral blood. The CDR3 loop is CASRYRDSPLHF. In DNA form, the CDR3 reads TGTGCCAGTAGGTACAGGGATTCACCCCTCCACTTT.